This T cell receptor (beta chain) was identified in a study of cytomegalovirus exposure and HLA in healthy donors (dated by TCRdb to 2015 to 2018). About the study as a whole: In an earlier analysis of roughly 500 of the donors, around 300 Gb of sequence data and 120 million or so unique TCR beta sequences from roughly 190 million T cells were reported. The study combined high-throughput TCR immunosequencing, statistical association of individual TCRs with disease status, and machine learning to predict cytomegalovirus infection status. Both class I and class II loci were covered by HLA typing, at four-digit resolution. Along with the 666-subject first cohort, a separate validation cohort of 120 different subjects was used. Typing coverage varied by locus: 629-630 donors for A, B, C, DRB1 and DQB1; roughly 560 for DQA1; more than 600 for DPA1; fewer than 480 for DPB1. An early release covering just under 650 HLA-typed donors comprised approximately 290 gigabases of sequencing data and about 90 million unique TCR sequences. The T cell repertoires of under 700 subjects were profiled by immunosequencing and related to cytomegalovirus serostatus. An earlier analysis of fewer than 750 of the donors used high-throughput TCR beta sequencing to judge whether each TCR beta V gene segment behaved as functional or pseudogenic. Alongside the repertoire data, information on donor age, sex, ethnicity and CMV serostatus was compiled. In a later genetic analysis, genome-wide SNP genotypes for about 55% of the roughly 700 donors were used, and that subset was treated as a discovery cohort. Rather than drawing on any new phenotypic data, the later analysis identified candidate immune exposures from TCR beta sequences and the way those sequences occurred across donors. All discovery cohort repertoires had been generated on a single sequencing platform. Several DR-DQ haplotypes were treated as single units for association and clustering because of strong linkage in the cohort. Among roughly 400 genotyped donors of the cohort, an average of around 250,000 unique TCR beta nucleotide sequences was sequenced per donor, of which roughly 18% were non-productive. A later analysis re-analyzed previously published TCR beta repertoires from 660 or so donors and added high-resolution HLA genotyping to study TCR occurrence patterns. Of the roughly 390 genotyped donors, 65% to 90% fell in the genetic ancestry cluster associated with self-reported Caucasian donors. The study aimed to test whether signatures of past pathogen exposure could be identified by cataloging public T cell receptors. The full study reports these points: In vitro tests confirmed that three of the cytomegalovirus-associated TCR beta chains recognize cytomegalovirus antigens. Across donors, most TCR sequences were observed very rarely, whereas some public TCRs were present in many individuals. The 87-base-pair reads could not distinguish some IMGT-functional V segments, including TRBV6-2 and TRBV6-3, so those segments were excluded. In a later genetic analysis, fewer N-insertions in productive TCRs were reported among donors in an Asian-associated ancestry cluster than the roughly 700-donor mean. Strong co-occurrence of HLA alleles, especially DR and DQ, made assigning TCR associations to individual alleles difficult. Cytomegalovirus status was reported to be diagnosed by the classifier with high specificity and sensitivity in both the original and validation cohorts. Roughly uniform sequencing depth across donors was assumed in presence/absence analyses, although this assumption may not hold. This cohort had only TCR beta chains sequenced, and the lack of alpha or paired-chain data limited which features could be detected. Immune exposure information for the cohort was limited to CMV serostatus. According to a later analysis, most CMV-associated TCR beta chains appeared to be HLA-restricted, and the HLA associations seemed to be driven largely by CMV exposure. The study gave a list of some 150 TCR beta chains associated with cytomegalovirus. Because HLA typing was unavailable for some donors at each locus, only the typed subset was used in association tests. Because counts were too low, seventeen rarely observed V segments, including chromosome 9 orphons, were left out of the earlier analysis of a few hundred of the donors. An earlier analysis of approximately 530 of the donors showed that most TCR beta V segments appeared in productive rearrangements either about 87% or about 30% of the time, which broadly matched IMGT annotations. Linkage disequilibrium might explain the correlated functional status among segregating V segments, but an unknown experimental factor could not be ruled out. A later analysis reported that several top co-occurrence clusters appeared linked to parvovirus B19, influenza, CMV and Epstein-Barr virus. In a later analysis, HLA-associated TCR beta chains showed more clonal expansion and lower generation probabilities than non-associated chains that were equally common. The sequencing pipeline was judged likely to have produced a cluster of highly shared sequence variants as a technical artifact. The authors suggested that the approach could potentially be generalized to other disease states and immunological phenotypes. V-gene and J-gene trimming of TCR beta chains was associated with a missense DCLRE1C variant in a later genetic analysis, and the association was replicated in an independent cohort. Specific HLA alleles were associated with 15,000 to 20,000 TCR beta sequences at a false discovery rate of 0.05 in a later analysis. A later analysis found that TCR association rates varied across HLA loci, with DRB1 alleles showing the most associated TCRs and HLA-C alleles the fewest. A further reported finding was that TCR beta sequences accurately predicted the HLA-A and HLA-B alleles for most subjects in the first cohort.

In the case of this clone: Its antigen is currently not known. Base quality data are lacking; no much larger clone is found one base away.

The library was made by the immunoSEQ multiplex PCR assay. A mixture of 60 forward primers for TCR Vbeta segments and 13 reverse primers for TCR Jbeta segments was used in the multiplex PCR. Amplification of the CDR3 region of rearranged TCR beta genes was performed with a multiplex PCR assay on genomic DNA. The amplified TCR beta libraries were sequenced on the Illumina HiSeq System as 87-base-pair reads. The published analysis was carried out like this. Across the 640 or so repertoires, a later analysis counted roughly 84 million unique TCR beta chains, about 10 million of which were shared by at least two donors. Raw reads were error-corrected and collapsed into unique sequences by a nearest-neighbor algorithm in which closely related sequences were merged to remove PCR and sequencing errors. CDR3 sequences were aligned to IMGT reference sequences to assign V, D and J gene segments. For a sequence to be retained, at least a six-nucleotide match to both a V gene segment and a J gene segment was required. Rearrangements were called productive when the CDR3 lacked stop codons and stayed in frame with V and J; all others were non-productive. Following IMGT convention, CDR3 was defined as the stretch from the second conserved V-encoded cysteine up to the conserved J-encoded phenylalanine. Sequences without an unambiguous match to a single V gene segment were excluded from the earlier analysis of about 600 of the donors. An earlier analysis of several hundred of the donors called V segments functional above 56.7% productive rearrangements and segregating when the between-donor standard deviation exceeded 5%. A statistical classification framework was built to diagnose cytomegalovirus status from the catalog of TCR beta chain sequences. A later analysis assigned V and J genes by comparing TCR nucleotide sequences with IMGT/GENE-DB human TR gene sequences. The TCRdist pipeline was used in a later analysis to assign CDR3 sequences and most-parsimonious VDJ recombination scenarios. A later analysis defined each TCR beta chain by its CDR3 amino acid sequence plus V-gene family, and excluded reads lacking a unique V-gene family. In a later analysis, 550 to 650 highly shared, low-generation-probability nucleotide sequences were removed to address suspected cross-contamination and a sequencing artifact. A later analysis calculated a clonal expansion index for each public chain from normalized within-repertoire ranks of inferred template counts. In a later analysis, generation probabilities were computed using a VDJ recombination model fitted to out-of-frame rearrangements, and the results were checked against IGoR. In a later analysis, TCR-TCR, TCR-HLA and TCR-CMV co-occurrence was scored with hypergeometric tests, and a repertoire-size bias correction was applied to TCR pairs. In a later analysis, false discovery rates were estimated by permuting HLA or CMV assignments 20 times. A later analysis grouped co-occurring TCRs with DBSCAN, adding TCRdist sequence similarity when clustering within HLA-allele-positive subsets. For co-occurrence clustering, repertoires with fewer than 30,000 or more than 120,000 public chains were excluded, along with about five repertoires with anomalous nucleotide sharing. TCRdb obtained this table from immuneACCESS and retained in-frame rearrangements with V and J assigned. These tables miss some clones; where compared with another copy, unresolved V genes account for less than half of the shortfall, and the remainder is unexplained. D and trimming were read from the DNA, whereas the V and J calls and clone size are those reported in that table. The sample has over 75,000 clones on record, less than 9.5% of them singletons. The biggest ten clones account for 5% to 5.5% of the sample.

CDR1 and CDR2 are drawn from the germline V gene: SNHLY, FYNNEI. Trimming removed 4 bases from V and 3 bases from J; the gene matches leave 7 bases unexplained. Measured from the cysteine to the phenylalanine, the CDR3 is 15 residues long. The entry retains the CDR3 DNA only, 45 bases that are in frame from base 1. The cohort comprised fewer than 700 healthy bone marrow donors. At the time of sampling, all cohort members were nominally healthy, though unrecorded immune exposures were likely present. The donor was CMV seropositive and was included in the group of about 290 seropositive cohort members. Every donor gave a peripheral blood sample, and the peripheral blood mononuclear cells from that sample were used for TCR beta sequencing. Genomic DNA extraction from the blood cell samples was performed with the Qiagen DNeasy Blood Extraction Kit.

The chain uses TRBV2 and TRBJ2-7; a stretch of 9 junction bases matches TRBD2. The clonotype originates from a man aged 50 to 59 in good health and CMV-seropositive. Sequencing was carried out using PBMCs. For the CDR3, the sequence is CASSAAAGGGYEQYF. Here is the DNA: TGTGCCAGCAGTGCCGCGGCGGGAGGGGGCTACGAGCAGTACTTC.